The clone carrying this TCR beta chain occurred a few times. Its antigen is unknown. V lost 3 bases, J lost 2 bases, and 5 bases stayed unmatched. Germline V gene data show CDR1 as MDHEN and CDR2 as SYDVKM. This CDR3 is built from 15 residues. This entry belongs to a study of early T cells in non-severe SARS-CoV-2 infection. Study in general: Investigators sequenced bulk RNA drawn from unsorted whole blood, and chains remained unpaired.

Findings and caveats of the study: VDJdb matching, biased toward anti-spike CD8 responses, missed private and CD4 specificities.

Unique molecular identifiers were affixed to single, distinct cDNA molecules. TCRdb ran MiXCR on the 5' RACE reads and lists one entry per CDR3 protein. The table lists 50,000 to 75,000 distinct CDR3 sequences, 4.5% to 7.5% of them singletons. The source of this sequence is an adult who was a healthcare worker with PCR-confirmed SARS-CoV-2 infection or an uninfected control (not recorded which). The chain recombines TRBV28 with TRBJ2-5, with 8 bases fitting TRBD1. Sequences were derived from whole blood, sampled at baseline. The CDR3 region is CASSLGQVLQETQYF. CDR3 coding DNA: TGTGCCAGCAGTTTGGGACAGGTGTTACAAGAGACCCAGTACTTC.